The 30 T cell receptor beta chains below come from one sample, sequenced in a study of shared clonotypes between healthy human individuals. Here immunoSEQ multiplex PCR was the method, and the copy in TCRdb shows in-frame clones only, minus some. Of some 2,000,000 clones in the sample, 90% to 96% were seen once. Specimen: naive CD4+ T cells sorted from blood. Subset here: CD45RA+ positively selected. These receptors were collected from a man aged 18 to 30 in good health.

The chain joins TRBV11-3 to TRBJ2-3; tentative D call: TRBD2 (6 bases). The germline gives CDR1 SGHNT, CDR2 YENEEA. Trimming pared 5 bases from V and 1 base from J, leaving 16 bases between. CDR3 length equals 16 residues. For the CDR3, the DNA is TGTGCCAGCAGCCCCTCCGGGCGGGGACGCACAGATACGCAGTATTTT. Translation: CASSPSGRGRTDTQYF.

This chain connects TRBV10-3 to TRBJ1-5; 9 bases match TRBD1. The CDR3 loop spans 13 amino acids. CDR1 is ENHRY and CDR2 is SYGVKD in the germline V gene. V lost 6 bases, J lost 8 bases, and 5 bases stayed unmatched. CDR3 loop: CAIRFGQGKPQHF. The CDR3 DNA follows: TGTGCCATCAGATTCGGACAGGGGAAGCCCCAGCATTTT.

The rearrangement links TRBV6-1 to TRBJ1-6; 10 positions match TRBD1. Germline CDR1 is MNHNS and CDR2 is SASEGT. V lost 1 base to trimming and J lost 0 bases; unmatched junction nucleotides: 6. This CDR3 has 19 amino acids. The CDR3 is CASSEGDRTGGSYNSPLHF. The CDR3 coding sequence is TGTGCCAGCAGTGAAGGGGACAGGACAGGGGGCTCCTATAATTCACCCCTCCACTTT.

V gene TRBV5-1 combines with J gene TRBJ2-7; no clear D. The CDR3 is 15 amino acids. Germline CDR1 reads SGHRS; CDR2 reads YFSETQ. The V end was cut by 0 bases, the J end by 0 bases, with 10 bases between. CDR3 residues: CASSLGAASSYEQYF. In nucleotides, the CDR3 is TGCGCCAGCAGCTTGGGCGCGGCTAGCTCCTACGAGCAGTACTTC.

The V and J genes are TRBV19 and TRBJ1-1; possible D gene TRBD1, 5 bases. Trimming shortened V by 8 bases and J by 1 base, and 11 bases separated the two germline ends. Germline V gene sequence: CDR1 LNHDA, CDR2 SQIVND (reference sequence). The CDR3 runs 13 residues. The CDR3 reads CASGDAWNTEAFF. CDR3 nucleotide sequence: TGTGCCAGTGGGGACGCATGGAACACTGAAGCTTTCTTT.

The rearrangement uses TRBV2 and TRBJ1-4; 9 bases map to TRBD1. The CDR3 is 15 amino acids. After removal of 8 bases from V and 5 bases from J, the junction contained 9 bases not matched to a gene. Germline assignment: CDR1 SNHLY and CDR2 FYNNEI. In DNA, the CDR3 is TGTGCCAGCGGGGGACAGGGCAAGGGGAATGAAAAACTGTTTTTT. Its translation is CASGGQGKGNEKLFF.

This sequence joins TRBV5-1 and TRBJ2-1; the match to TRBD2 covers 11 bases. The V segment lost 4 bases and the J segment 7 bases; nucleotides outside the gene matches: 10. This CDR3 comprises 16 residues. CDR1 is SGHRS and CDR2 is YFSETQ in the germline V gene. CDR3 sequence: CASSPLAGGPGNEQFF. CDR3 sequence (DNA): TGCGCCAGCAGCCCGTTAGCGGGGGGGCCAGGGAATGAGCAGTTCTTC.

This clone was seen once. This chain uses TRBV5-1 with TRBJ2-5; 8 nucleotides match TRBD1. The CDR3 contains 16 residues. Unmatched junction bases numbered 8, after V lost 4 bases and J lost 0 bases. Germline CDR1 reads SGHRS; CDR2 reads YFSETQ. The CDR3 DNA is TGCGCCAGCAGCGTTTTACAGGGGGGATACCAAGAGACCCAGTACTTC. Its translation is CASSVLQGGYQETQYF.

The V and J genes are TRBV30 and TRBJ1-1; possibly TRBD1 for D (5 bases). Germline CDR1 reads GTSNPN; CDR2 reads SVGIG (reference sequence). The CDR3 has 12 amino acids. The germline V and J ends were trimmed by 2 bases and 10 bases, with 14 bases remaining between them. The CDR3 DNA follows: TGTGCCTGGAGTTCCGGGACCCTGGGAGCTTTCTTT. It translates to CAWSSGTLGAFF.

This clone was seen just once. V is TRBV6-6 and J is TRBJ1-3; D is perhaps TRBD1 (6 bases). The CDR3 has 15 residues. The germline gives CDR1 MNHNY, CDR2 SVGAGI (reference sequence). Trimming left V 5 bases short and J 0 bases short, with 11 bases between. The CDR3, as DNA: TGTGCCAGCAGTCTTTTAGGGGGCTCTGGAAACACCATATATTTT. Amino acids: CASSLLGGSGNTIYF.

In its sample, this clone was seen once. This rearrangement joins TRBV9 to TRBJ1-2, with 9 bases that match TRBD1. V lost 4 bases to trimming and J lost 4 bases; unmatched junction nucleotides: 2. The V gene's germline CDR1 is SGDLS and CDR2 YYNGEE. This CDR3 is 13 amino acids long. CDR3 in amino acids: CASSRGQGYGYTF. The CDR3, as DNA: TGTGCCAGCAGCCGGGGACAGGGCTATGGCTACACCTTC.

V gene TRBV14 combines with J gene TRBJ1-3; D may be TRBD1 (5 bases). CDR3 length equals 14 residues. CDR1 is SGHDN, CDR2 FVKESK, per germline. V was clipped by 4 bases and J by 3 bases, with 10 bases between them. This CDR3 reads CASSPAGLGNTIYF. Written as DNA, the CDR3 is TGTGCCAGCAGCCCCGCAGGGCTTGGAAACACCATATATTTT. Filled out from reference TRBV14 and TRBJ1-3, the complete variable domain reads EAGVTQFPSHSVIEKGQTVTLRCDPISGHDNLYWYRRVMGKEIKFLLHFVKESKQDESGMPNNRFLAERTGGTYSTLKVQPAELEDSGVYFCASSPAGLGNTIYFGEGSWLTVV.

The sample holds one count of this clone. The chain has TRBV7-8 and TRBJ2-5, with D hard to call. Germline V gene lookup returns CDR1 SGHVS and CDR2 FQNEAQ. The CDR3 sequence is 16 residues long. V lost 1 base and J lost 0, with 12 bases in between. CDR3 nucleotide sequence: TGTGCCAGCAGCTTAGGGTTCGGTCAAAACCAAGAGACCCAGTACTTC. This sequence encodes CASSLGFGQNQETQYF.

This sequence joins TRBV13 and TRBJ2-5; 9 nucleotides align to TRBD1. V trimming: 5 bases; J trimming: 1 base; junction bases outside the gene matches: 5. The length of the CDR3 is 15 residues. Germline lookup yields CDR1 PRHDT and CDR2 FYEKMQ (reference sequence). The CDR3 here is CASSPPGQGQETQYF. The CDR3 bases are TGTGCCAGCAGCCCGCCGGGACAGGGCCAAGAGACCCAGTACTTC.

On this clone: Other DNA sequences from this sample encode an identical CDR3 as well. J is TRBJ2-5 and V is TRBV7-9; D is undetermined. Trimming took off 2 bases at V and 5 bases at J, with 9 bases between the two ends. Germline V gene sequence: CDR1 SEHNR, CDR2 FQNEAQ (reference sequence). This CDR3 is 13 amino acids long. For the CDR3, the DNA is TGTGCCAGCAGCTTATTGGGTGGGGAGACCCAGTACTTC. This sequence encodes CASSLLGGETQYF. Looking up the rest from reference TRBV7-9 and TRBJ2-5 gives the full variable domain: DTGVSQNPRHKITKRGQNVTFRCDPISEHNRLYWYRQTLGQGPEFLTYFQNEAQLEKSRLLSDRFSAERPKGSFSTLEIQRTEQGDSAMYLCASSLLGGETQYFGPGTRLLVL.

The chain recombines TRBV18 with TRBJ2-5; D remains unclear. The V end was cut by 3 bases, the J end by 2 bases, with 10 bases between. The germline CDR1 and CDR2 sequences are KGHSH and LQKENI. The CDR3 covers 14 residues. The CDR3 nucleotides read TGTGCCAGCTCACCCATTCATTCTCAAGAGACCCAGTACTTC. Residues: CASSPIHSQETQYF.

The V and J genes are TRBV15 and TRBJ2-7; 9 bases align to TRBD1. This CDR3 spans 16 amino acids. The V segment lost 2 bases and the J segment 7 bases; nucleotides outside the gene matches: 12. Germline loops: CDR1 LNHNV, CDR2 YYDKDF (reference sequence). The CDR3 reads CATSRKTGGALFEQYF. The CDR3 nucleotides are TGTGCCACCAGCAGAAAAACAGGGGGCGCTTTATTTGAGCAGTACTTC.

The chain recombines TRBV11-3 with TRBJ2-2; D unclear. Germline V gene sequence: CDR1 SGHNT, CDR2 YENEEA. V dropped 1 base and J dropped 6 bases, with 6 bases sitting between them. The CDR3 runs to 13 residues. CDR3: CASSLAWSGELFF. The DNA of the CDR3 is TGTGCCAGCAGCTTAGCTTGGTCCGGGGAGCTGTTTTTT.

The V call is TRBV28, the J call TRBJ1-6, with 9 bases fitting TRBD1. Looked up from germline, CDR1 is MDHEN and CDR2 is SYDVKM. V shed 0 bases, J shed 7 bases, and the junction held 10 bases outside the gene matches. This CDR3 region has 18 residues. The CDR3 region has the DNA TGTGCCAGCAGTTTATGGGAGAACCGGGACAGGGTAAATTCACCCCTCCACTTT. This translates into CASSLWENRDRVNSPLHF.

J is TRBJ1-2 and V is TRBV10-2; no firm D call. Germline V gene lookup returns CDR1 WSHSY and CDR2 SAAADI. V was pared by 3 bases and J by 8 bases, with 7 bases between. The CDR3 consists of 11 residues. CDR3 loop: CASSDSGGYTF. Written as DNA, the CDR3 is TGCGCCAGCAGTGATTCCGGGGGCTACACCTTC.

In the case of this clone: Other DNA sequences in this sample translate to the same CDR3. This chain links TRBV18 with TRBJ2-7; 10 nucleotides match TRBD1. Germline CDR1 reads KGHSH; CDR2 reads LQKENI. The CDR3 is 15 residues long. The V segment lost 3 bases and the J segment 4 bases; nucleotides outside the gene matches: 6. CDR3 residues: CASSPAGTGAYEQYF. The CDR3 DNA follows: TGTGCCAGCTCACCTGCCGGGACAGGGGCATACGAGCAGTACTTC. The full variable domain, in which reference TRBV18 and TRBJ2-7 provide the parts outside the CDR3, is NAGVMQNPRHLVRRRGQEARLRCSPMKGHSHVYWYRQLPEEGLKFMVYLQKENIIDESGMPKERFSAEFPKEGPSILRIQQVVRGDSAAYFCASSPAGTGAYEQYFGPGTRLTVT.

The chain carries TRBV2 and TRBJ2-7; TRBD2 might be the D (5 bases). Trimming took off 4 bases at V and 0 bases at J, with 13 bases between the two ends. Germline V gives CDR1 SNHLY, CDR2 FYNNEI. The CDR3 is made up of 15 amino acids. CDR3 sequence: CASSVSGKSSYEQYF. CDR3 in DNA: TGTGCCAGCAGTGTAAGCGGAAAGAGCTCCTACGAGCAGTACTTC.

The chain links TRBV7-2 to TRBJ1-2; possible D gene TRBD1, 6 bases. V was cut by 5 bases and J by 1 base, with 14 bases left in between. Germline V gene sequence: CDR1 SGHTA, CDR2 FQGNSA. The CDR3 runs to 15 residues. CDR3 sequence reads: CASSVRTALNYGYTF. DNA of the CDR3: TGTGCCAGCAGCGTTAGGACAGCGCTTAACTATGGCTACACCTTC.

This clone was counted once. The J gene is TRBJ2-7, the V gene TRBV10-3; 14 bases align to TRBD2. CDR1 is ENHRY, CDR2 SYGVKD, per germline. Trimming took 5 bases from V and 6 from J; bases not matched to a gene: 6. CDR3 length: 15 amino acids. The CDR3 here is CAISSGLAGEGEQYF. Written as DNA, the CDR3 is TGTGCCATCAGTTCGGGACTAGCGGGAGAGGGCGAGCAGTACTTC.

Points on this clone: Other nucleotide sequences from this sample produce the same CDR3. The V gene is TRBV18, the J gene TRBJ1-1; D is unresolved. Per germline, CDR1 KGHSH and CDR2 LQKENI. V was clipped by 6 bases and J by 1 base, with 9 bases between them. This CDR3 is built from 13 residues. CDR3 residues: CASSREGNTEAFF. The DNA of the CDR3 is TGTGCCAGCTCTCGAGAGGGGAACACTGAAGCTTTCTTT.

This clone was seen a single time. The CDR3 protein is CASSSRQGGETQYF. CDR3 in DNA: TGTGCCAGCAGCTCACGACAGGGGGGAGAGACCCAGTACTTC. The V call is TRBV7-9, the J call TRBJ2-5, with 9 bases identical to TRBD1. The CDR3 totals 14 residues. V dropped 4 bases and J dropped 4; count of bases not matched to a gene: 4. In germline, CDR1 is SEHNR, CDR2 FQNEAQ (reference sequence).

This clone was observed once. The gene calls are TRBV5-1 and TRBJ1-3; D possibly corresponds to TRBD1 (6 bases). The length of the CDR3 is 15 residues. V was clipped by 2 bases and J by 2 bases, with 11 bases between them. Germline CDR1 is SGHRS and CDR2 is YFSETQ. The CDR3 nucleotides read TGCGCCAGCAGCTTAAGGGAGGGGGCTGGAAACACCATATATTTT. This gives the protein CASSLREGAGNTIYF. The whole variable domain, remainder taken from reference TRBV5-1 and TRBJ1-3, is KAGVTQTPRYLIKTRGQQVTLSCSPISGHRSVSWYQQTPGQGLQFLFEYFSETQRNKGNFPGRFSGRQFSNSRSEMNVSTLELGDSALYLCASSLREGAGNTIYFGEGSWLTVV.

For this clone: The CDR3 does not end in the conserved phenylalanine or tryptophan, so this is likely a read error. The DNA is left out, because the CDR3 cannot be placed on it with certainty; the CDR3 is given as TCRdb lists it. J is TRBJ2-7 and V is TRBV11-2; no check of the table's D call, TRBD2, against the DNA was made. Ends included, the CDR3 has 14 residues. Per germline, CDR1 SGHAT and CDR2 FQNNGV. The CDR3 loop reads CASSLVAGGPVYWL.

This sequence joins TRBV30 and TRBJ2-2; either TRBD1 or TRBD2 may fit D (5 bases each). The CDR3 is 14 amino acids. V was trimmed by 1 base and J by 4 bases, leaving 10 bases between them. CDR1 and CDR2 from the germline V gene are GTSNPN and SVGIG (reference sequence). CDR3 bases: TGTGCCTGGAGTGCAACTAGGGGCACCGGGGAGCTGTTTTTT. This encodes CAWSATRGTGELFF.

The J gene is TRBJ2-7, the V gene TRBV6-6, with a tentative D call TRBD1 (5 bases). The CDR3 totals 14 residues. Germline V gene sequence: CDR1 MNHNY, CDR2 SVGAGI (reference sequence). The V gene lost 2 bases and the J gene lost 5 bases, with 13 bases spanning the gap. CDR3 sequence reads: CASSYGQGPDEQYF. The CDR3 DNA sequence: TGTGCCAGCAGTTACGGGCAGGGTCCCGACGAGCAGTACTTC.